The 26 T cell receptor beta chains below all came from one sample that was sequenced in a study of human T cells and chemical hapten exposure. TCRdb reanalysed the RACE reads using MiXCR and keeps one entry per CDR3 protein. The sample carries tens of thousands of distinct CDR3 sequences, 10% recorded once. Time point described: patch test 2, 6 weeks after DPC sensitization. The treatment: therapeutic diphenylcyclopropenone sensitization with weekly scalp DPC. The starting material was whole blood, obtained in connection with sensitization to the hapten diphenylcyclopropenone (DPC). The receptors here all came from a woman aged 45-65 years with alopecia areata. Some clones in this sample may be carry-over from other donors' samples.

J is TRBJ2-3 and V is TRBV20-1; D not resolved. Per the germline V gene, CDR1 is DFQATT and CDR2 is SNEGSKA (reference sequence). The ends were cut back, 3 bases at V and 6 bases at J, with 13 bases in the middle. The CDR3 is 13 residues long. The CDR3 protein is CSASHSRMDTQYF. In nucleotides, the CDR3 is TGCAGTGCTAGTCATTCTAGGATGGATACGCAGTATTTT.

This clonotype was seen ten or more times. The chain joins TRBV29-1 to TRBJ2-4, with D possibly TRBD2 on 5 matching bases. This CDR3 spans 14 amino acids. Per germline, CDR1 SQVTM and CDR2 ANQGSEA. Trimming removed 4 bases from V and 2 bases from J, with 12 bases in between. For the CDR3, the DNA is TGCAGCGTTGTTTCCCGGGGTTCCAAAAACATTCAGTACTTC. This encodes CSVVSRGSKNIQYF.

This clonotype was picked up many times. The J gene is TRBJ2-1, the V gene TRBV20-1, with 12 bases that match TRBD2. Germline assignment: CDR1 DFQATT and CDR2 SNEGSKA (reference sequence). CDR3 length equals 15 residues. V shed 0 bases, J shed 7 bases, and the junction held 4 bases outside the gene matches. In nucleotides, the CDR3 is TGCAGTGCTAGAGATCGACTAGCGGGAGCGAATGAGCAGTTCTTC. Protein product: CSARDRLAGANEQFF.

Worth noting for this clonotype: One end of the junction does not line up with germline, which may come from a read error. V gene TRBV29-1 combines with J gene TRBJ2-7; 8 bases are shared with TRBD1. Germline CDR1 reads SQVTM; CDR2 reads ANQGSEA. CDR3 length: 12 residues. The CDR3 nucleotides are TGCAGCGTTGACGAAAGGACAGGGCACCTCTTCTTC. Its protein product is CSVDERTGHLFF.

This clonotype has at least ten counts. The CDR3 DNA sequence: TGTGCCAGCAGTTACGGAGCACCAGGGACCCAGTACTTC. It is translated as CASSYGAPGTQYF. V and J are TRBV6-5 and TRBJ2-5, with D uncertain. This CDR3 comprises 13 residues. Germline CDR1 is MNHEY and CDR2 is SVGAGI. V was clipped by 2 bases and J by 7 bases, with 11 bases between them.

V is TRBV6-1 and J is TRBJ1-2; TRBD1 matches at 7 bases. This CDR3 region has 14 residues. Germline V CDR1 and CDR2: MNHNS, SASEGT. J lost 5 bases, V lost 5 bases, and 8 bases had no gene match. In nucleotides, the CDR3 is TGTGCCAGCAGTAGTGCGGACAGGCGATATGGCTACACCTTC. Amino acids: CASSSADRRYGYTF.

This clonotype appeared many times. The chain recombines TRBV12-3 or TRBV12-4 with TRBJ1-4, with TRBD1 matching 8 bases. The CDR3 extends over 15 amino acids. With V trimmed by 4 bases and J by 5 bases, 6 bases remained unmatched. The CDR3 is CASSSGQGVNEKLFF. In DNA, the CDR3 is TGTGCCAGCAGTTCCGGACAGGGAGTAAATGAAAAACTGTTTTTT.

The CDR3 coding sequence is TGCGCCAGCAGTGGACTAGCGGGAGGAGATACGCAGTATTTT. It translates to CASSGLAGGDTQYF. The V gene is TRBV10-1, the J gene TRBJ2-3; 13 bases align to TRBD2. The junction had 0 bases not matched to a gene; V was cut back by 4 bases and J by 5 bases. The CDR3 consists of 14 residues. Looked up from germline, CDR1 is WNHNN and CDR2 is SYGVQD (reference sequence).

The chain links TRBV20-1 to TRBJ2-5; perhaps TRBD2 as D (6 bases). Germline CDR1 reads DFQATT; CDR2 reads SNEGSKA (reference sequence). CDR3 size: 15 residues. Trimming shortened V by 2 bases and J by 3 bases, and 16 bases separated the two germline ends. The CDR3 protein is CSARRDWGAEETQYF. The DNA for the CDR3 is TGCAGTGCTAGAAGGGACTGGGGTGCTGAAGAGACCCAGTACTTC.

This clonotype showed up many times. The chain joins TRBV7-9 to TRBJ1-1; D unclear. This CDR3 has 13 amino acids. Germline V gene lookup returns CDR1 SEHNR and CDR2 FQNEAQ (reference sequence). Trimming removed 3 bases at V and 1 base at J, with 6 bases between. CDR3 coding DNA: TGTGCCAGCAGCTTGCAGGCGAACACTGAAGCTTTCTTT. Its protein product is CASSLQANTEAFF.

This clonotype came up many times. The chain is built from TRBV7-9 and TRBJ1-2; D is ambiguous. CDR1 is SEHNR, CDR2 FQNEAQ, per germline (reference sequence). The CDR3 runs to 13 residues. V lost 1 base and J lost 14, with 17 bases in between. The CDR3 nucleotides are TGTGCCAGCAGCTTAGTGGTCGGGAGAGAGGAGACCTTC. Translating gives CASSLVVGREETF.

This chain uses TRBV9 with TRBJ1-6, with TRBD1 identical over 7 bases. The V segment lost 2 bases and the J segment 7 bases; nucleotides outside the gene matches: 3. Germline loops: CDR1 SGDLS, CDR2 YYNGEE. The length of the CDR3 is 14 residues. CDR3 DNA sequence: TGTGCCAGCAGCGTTCAGGGGGGGAATTCACCCCTCCACTTT. Protein product: CASSVQGGNSPLHF.

This clonotype was counted ten times or more. The CDR3 sequence is CTSSQLWTGNTEAFF. The DNA for the CDR3 is TGCACCAGCAGCCAGCTATGGACGGGGAACACTGAAGCTTTCTTT. The chain links TRBV1 to TRBJ1-1. TRBV1 is labeled a pseudogene. The CDR3 covers 15 residues.

There are many counts of this clonotype. The chain recombines TRBV5-1 with TRBJ2-1, with 8 bases identical to TRBD2. Germline V gene lookup returns CDR1 SGHRS and CDR2 YFSETQ. The V segment lost 0 bases and the J segment 0 bases; nucleotides outside the gene matches: 5. The CDR3 is 17 amino acids. The DNA for the CDR3 is TGCGCCAGCAGCTTGGTTGGACTAGCATCCTCCTACAATGAGCAGTTCTTC. This encodes CASSLVGLASSYNEQFF.

This chain joins TRBV6-5 and TRBJ2-4; D is unresolved. CDR3 length: 14 residues. CDR1 is MNHEY, CDR2 SVGAGI, per germline. Trimming cost V 8 bases and J 5 bases, with 16 bases left between them. The CDR3 loop is CASGTRAIQNIQYF. DNA for the CDR3: TGTGCCAGCGGAACACGGGCCATTCAAAACATTCAGTACTTC.

The chain has TRBV29-1 and TRBJ1-4; D unresolved. This CDR3 spans 11 amino acids. V lost 7 bases to trimming and J lost 7 bases, with 10 bases between them. CDR1 SQVTM and CDR2 ANQGSEA come from the germline V gene. Here the CDR3 reads CSGIFSEKLFF. The CDR3 DNA reads as TGCAGCGGTATCTTCAGTGAAAAACTGTTTTTT.

In DNA, the CDR3 is TGCGCCAGCAGCTTGACCGCGGGACCCGAGACCCAGTACTTC. This sequence encodes CASSLTAGPETQYF. The chain joins TRBV5-1 to TRBJ2-5; perhaps TRBD2 as D (6 bases). The CDR3 length is 14 residues. Trimming took 1 base from V and 5 from J, leaving 12 bases between them. CDR1 is SGHRS and CDR2 is YFSETQ in the germline V gene.

This clonotype came up many times. CDR3 nucleotide sequence: TGTGCCAGCAGCCTAGGAGATGAGCAGTTCTTC. It translates to CASSLGDEQFF. This chain connects TRBV3-1 to TRBJ2-1; D remains ambiguous. Trimming took 4 bases from V and 8 from J, leaving 6 bases between them. The CDR3 covers 11 residues. Germline assignment: CDR1 LGHDT and CDR2 YNNKEL (reference sequence).

Many counts were recorded for this clonotype. The DNA of the CDR3 is TGTGCCAGCAGGGGTCCCGATCCGAACACTGAAGCTTTCTTT. Its protein is CASRGPDPNTEAFF. The rearrangement links TRBV6-1 to TRBJ1-1; no clear D. V lost 6 bases and J 1 base, leaving 12 bases between the germline ends. CDR1 is MNHNS, CDR2 SASEGT, per germline. This CDR3 has 14 amino acids.

In its sample, this clonotype was seen many times. The gene calls are TRBV20-1 and TRBJ1-2; 9 bases are shared with TRBD1. The CDR3 has 15 residues. The J segment lost 9 bases and the V segment lost 0 bases, leaving 11 bases of the junction unmatched. Germline V gene sequence: CDR1 DFQATT, CDR2 SNEGSKA (reference sequence). This CDR3 reads CSARDLSGTGIRYTF. The CDR3 nucleotides read TGCAGTGCTAGAGATTTATCCGGGACAGGGATACGCTACACCTTC.

This clonotype was seen many times. The J gene is TRBJ1-1, the V gene TRBV2; possibly TRBD1 for D (6 bases). V gave up 4 bases and J gave up 5 bases, with 14 bases separating them. The CDR3 is 14 residues long. CDR1 is SNHLY and CDR2 is FYNNEI in the germline V gene. The CDR3 DNA is TGTGCCAGCAGTGTCTACCAAAGGGGGACTGAAGCTTTCTTT. Encoded protein: CASSVYQRGTEAFF.

V and J are TRBV6-1 and TRBJ2-7; D remains ambiguous. There are 12 residues in the CDR3. Germline values: CDR1 MNHNS, CDR2 SASEGT. Trimming took 5 bases from V and 4 from J, leaving 9 bases between them. The CDR3 DNA is TGTGCCAGCAGTATACTCCTTTACGAGCAGTACTTC. Its translation is CASSILLYEQYF.

This clonotype was seen a few times. V is TRBV7-6 and J is TRBJ2-5; TRBD2 matches at 11 bases. Germline CDR1 SGHVS, CDR2 FNYEAQ. After removal of 5 bases from V and 3 bases from J, the junction contained 14 bases not matched to a gene. CDR3 length: 18 amino acids. CDR3 nucleotide sequence: TGTGCCAGCAGCCGCCTGGCCCCTAGCGGGAGGCCAGAAGAGACCCAGTACTTC. Its protein product is CASSRLAPSGRPEETQYF. The whole variable domain, filled in from reference TRBV7-6 and TRBJ2-5, reads GAGVSQSPRYKVTKRGQDVALRCDPISGHVSLYWYRQALGQGPEFLTYFNYEAQQDKSGLPNDRFSAERPEGSISTLTIQRTEQRDSAMYRCASSRLAPSGRPEETQYFGPGTRLLVL.

V is TRBV5-1 and J is TRBJ1-2; D possibly corresponds to TRBD1 (6 bases). Trimming shortened V by 5 bases and J by 6 bases, and 17 bases separated the two germline ends. The CDR3 length is 14 residues. In germline, CDR1 is SGHRS, CDR2 YFSETQ. CDR3 nucleotide sequence: TGCGCCAGCAGGGGCCGGCAGGGGACCGATGGCTACACCTTC. Protein sequence: CASRGRQGTDGYTF.

This clonotype was seen more than once but under ten times. The rearrangement uses TRBV15 and TRBJ1-5, with no clear D. Trimming removed 2 bases from V and 3 bases from J, with 14 bases in between. The CDR3 sequence is 16 residues long. Per germline, CDR1 LNHNV and CDR2 YYDKDF (reference sequence). In DNA form, the CDR3 reads TGTGCCACCAGCAGACGATCTGGCGGGATCAATCAGCCCCAGCATTTT. It yields the protein CATSRRSGGINQPQHF.

This clonotype has ten or more counts. The chain is built from TRBV3-1 and TRBJ2-3, with 11 bases matching TRBD2. This CDR3 has 16 amino acids. Germline CDR1 LGHDT, CDR2 YNNKEL (reference sequence). V lost 4 bases and J lost 2; bases outside the gene matches: 5. CDR3 loop: CASSPRLAGFTDTQYF. In DNA, the CDR3 is TGTGCCAGCAGCCCAAGACTAGCGGGATTCACAGATACGCAGTATTTT.